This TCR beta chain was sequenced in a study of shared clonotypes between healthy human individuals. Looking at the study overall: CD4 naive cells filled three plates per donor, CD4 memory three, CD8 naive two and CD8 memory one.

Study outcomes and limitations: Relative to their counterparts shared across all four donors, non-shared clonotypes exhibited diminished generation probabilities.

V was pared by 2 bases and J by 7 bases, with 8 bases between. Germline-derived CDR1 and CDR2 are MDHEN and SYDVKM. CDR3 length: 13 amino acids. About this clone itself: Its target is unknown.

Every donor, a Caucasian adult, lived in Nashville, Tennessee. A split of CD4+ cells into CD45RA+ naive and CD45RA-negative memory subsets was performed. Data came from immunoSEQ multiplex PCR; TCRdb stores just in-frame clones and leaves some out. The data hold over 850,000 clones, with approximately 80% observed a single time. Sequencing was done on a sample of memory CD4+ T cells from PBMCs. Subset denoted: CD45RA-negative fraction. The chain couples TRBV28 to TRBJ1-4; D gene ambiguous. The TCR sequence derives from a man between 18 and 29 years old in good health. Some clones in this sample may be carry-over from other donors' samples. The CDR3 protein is CASSLVGSEKLFF. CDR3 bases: TGTGCCAGCAGTTTAGTGGGAAGTGAAAAACTGTTTTTT.